What follows describes a single T cell receptor beta chain. Its antigen is still unknown. J lost 12 bases, V lost 7 bases, and 13 bases had no gene match. CDR3 length: 14 amino acids. CDR1 is SNHLY and CDR2 is FYNNEI in the germline V gene. The data are from a study of cytomegalovirus exposure and HLA in healthy donors. Study-level points and caveats: In a later analysis, V- and J-gene trimming of beta chains associated with a DCLRE1C missense variant, replicated independently. Donor immune exposure was known only as CMV serostatus. Cytomegalovirus-associated status was assigned to fewer than 200 TCR beta chains.

This PCR relied on a set of 60 Vbeta primers and 13 Jbeta primers. Some clones are missing from TCRdb's copy, which holds only in-frame ones; the method was immunoSEQ multiplex PCR. The sample shows under 90,000 clones, 70% of them seen only once. V gene TRBV2 combines with J gene TRBJ2-1; 9 bases are shared with TRBD1. Sequenced: PBMCs. The TCR originated in a woman aged 45-59 years in good health and CMV-seropositive. CDR3 region: CASIPGQGLGGQFF. CDR3 sequence (DNA): TGTGCCAGCATTCCGGGACAGGGTCTAGGTGGGCAGTTCTTC. Variable domain in full (rest from reference TRBV2 and TRBJ2-1): EPEVTQTPSHQVTQMGQEVILRCVPISNHLYFYWYRQILGQKVEFLVSFYNNEISEKSEIFDDQFSVERPDGSNFTLKIRSTKLEDSAMYFCASIPGQGLGGQFFGPGTRLTVL.